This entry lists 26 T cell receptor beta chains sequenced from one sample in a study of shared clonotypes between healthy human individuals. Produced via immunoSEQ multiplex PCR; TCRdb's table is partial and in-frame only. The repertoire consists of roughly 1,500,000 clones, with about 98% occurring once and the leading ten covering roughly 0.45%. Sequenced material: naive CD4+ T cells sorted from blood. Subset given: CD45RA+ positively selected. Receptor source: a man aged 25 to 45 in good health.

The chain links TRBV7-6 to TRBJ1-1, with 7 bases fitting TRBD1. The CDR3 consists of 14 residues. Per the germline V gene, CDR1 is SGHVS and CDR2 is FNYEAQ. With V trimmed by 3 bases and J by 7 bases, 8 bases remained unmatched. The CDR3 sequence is CASSFDRVKVEAFF. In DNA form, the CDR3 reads TGTGCCAGCAGCTTTGACAGGGTGAAGGTTGAAGCTTTCTTT.

CDR3 sequence (DNA): TGTGCCAGCTCACTAACTACCGGGGAGCTGTTTTTT. It codes for CASSLTTGELFF. The rearrangement links TRBV18 to TRBJ2-2; D is unresolved. Germline CDR1 and CDR2: KGHSH and LQKENI. The CDR3 has 12 amino acids. Trimming removed 4 bases from V and 5 bases from J, with 5 bases in between.

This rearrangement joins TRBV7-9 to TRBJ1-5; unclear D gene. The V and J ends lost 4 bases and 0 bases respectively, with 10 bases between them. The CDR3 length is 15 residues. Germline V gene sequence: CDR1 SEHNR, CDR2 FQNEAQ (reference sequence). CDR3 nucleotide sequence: TGTGCCAGCAGCTCAGCGACGGATAGCAATCAGCCCCAGCATTTT. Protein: CASSSATDSNQPQHF.

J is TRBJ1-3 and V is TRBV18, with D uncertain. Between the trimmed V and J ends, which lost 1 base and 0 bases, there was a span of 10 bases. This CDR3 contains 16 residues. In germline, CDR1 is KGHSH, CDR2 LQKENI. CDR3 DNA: TGTGCCAGCTCACCACTACAGTCAAACTCTGGAAACACCATATATTTT. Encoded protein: CASSPLQSNSGNTIYF. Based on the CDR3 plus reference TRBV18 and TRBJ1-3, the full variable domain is NAGVMQNPRHLVRRRGQEARLRCSPMKGHSHVYWYRQLPEEGLKFMVYLQKENIIDESGMPKERFSAEFPKEGPSILRIQQVVRGDSAAYFCASSPLQSNSGNTIYFGEGSWLTVV.

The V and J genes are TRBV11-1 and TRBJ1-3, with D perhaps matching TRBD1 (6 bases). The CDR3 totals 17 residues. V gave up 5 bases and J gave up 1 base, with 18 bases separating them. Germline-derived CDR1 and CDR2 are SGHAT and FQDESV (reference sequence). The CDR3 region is CASSTLTGETSGNTIYF. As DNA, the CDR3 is TGTGCCAGCAGCACCCTGACAGGCGAAACGTCTGGAAACACCATATATTTT. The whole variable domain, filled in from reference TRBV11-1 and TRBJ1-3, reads EAEVAQSPRYKITEKSQAVAFWCDPISGHATLYWYRQILGQGPELLVQFQDESVVDDSQLPKDRFSAERLKGVDSTLKIQPAELGDSAMYLCASSTLTGETSGNTIYFGEGSWLTVV.

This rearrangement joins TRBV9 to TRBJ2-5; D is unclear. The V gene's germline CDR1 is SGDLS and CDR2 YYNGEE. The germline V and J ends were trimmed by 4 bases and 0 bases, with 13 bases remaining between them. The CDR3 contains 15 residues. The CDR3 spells CASSSTGANQETQYF. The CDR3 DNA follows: TGTGCCAGCAGCTCAACTGGAGCAAACCAAGAGACCCAGTACTTC.

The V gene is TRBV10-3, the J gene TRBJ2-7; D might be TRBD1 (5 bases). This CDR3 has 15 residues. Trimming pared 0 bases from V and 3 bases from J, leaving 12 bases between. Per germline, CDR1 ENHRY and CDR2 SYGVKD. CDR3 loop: CAISESGAGRYEQYF. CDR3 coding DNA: TGTGCCATCAGTGAGTCAGGCGCAGGGCGCTACGAGCAGTACTTC.

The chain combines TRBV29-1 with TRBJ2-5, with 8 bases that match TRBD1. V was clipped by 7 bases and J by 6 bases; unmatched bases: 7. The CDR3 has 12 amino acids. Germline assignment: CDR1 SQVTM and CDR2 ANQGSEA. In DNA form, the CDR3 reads TGCAGCGCCAGCAGGGGGCTTCAGACCCAGTACTTC. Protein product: CSASRGLQTQYF.

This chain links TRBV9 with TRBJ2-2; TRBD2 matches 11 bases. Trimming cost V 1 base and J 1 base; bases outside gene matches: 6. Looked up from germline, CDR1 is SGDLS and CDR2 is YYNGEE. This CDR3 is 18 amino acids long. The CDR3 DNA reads TGTGCCAGCAGCGTAAGGAAGGGGACTAGCGGGAACACCGGGGAGCTGTTTTTT. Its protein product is CASSVRKGTSGNTGELFF. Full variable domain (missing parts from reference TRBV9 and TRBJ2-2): DSGVTQTPKHLITATGQRVTLRCSPRSGDLSVYWYQQSLDQGLQFLIQYYNGEERAKGNILERFSAQQFPDLHSELNLSSLELGDSALYFCASSVRKGTSGNTGELFFGEGSRLTVL.

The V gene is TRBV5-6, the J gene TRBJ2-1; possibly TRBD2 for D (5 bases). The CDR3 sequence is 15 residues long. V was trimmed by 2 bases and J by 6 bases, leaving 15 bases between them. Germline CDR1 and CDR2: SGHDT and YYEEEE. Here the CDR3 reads CASSFSDFRGNEQFF. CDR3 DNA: TGTGCCAGCAGCTTCTCGGACTTCCGAGGCAATGAGCAGTTCTTC.

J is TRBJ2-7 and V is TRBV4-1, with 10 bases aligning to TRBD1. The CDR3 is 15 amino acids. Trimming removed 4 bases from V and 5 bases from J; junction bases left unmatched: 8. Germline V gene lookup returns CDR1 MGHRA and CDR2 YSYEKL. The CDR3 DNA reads TGCGCCAGCAGCCCAGACAGGGGGCCCTCGAACGAGCAGTACTTC. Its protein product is CASSPDRGPSNEQYF.

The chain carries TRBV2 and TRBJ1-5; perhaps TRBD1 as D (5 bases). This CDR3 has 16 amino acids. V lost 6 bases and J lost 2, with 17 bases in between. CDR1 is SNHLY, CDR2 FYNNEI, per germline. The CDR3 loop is CASSGRIGGGNQPQHF. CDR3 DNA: TGTGCCAGCAGCGGCCGGATTGGGGGGGGCAATCAGCCCCAGCATTTT.

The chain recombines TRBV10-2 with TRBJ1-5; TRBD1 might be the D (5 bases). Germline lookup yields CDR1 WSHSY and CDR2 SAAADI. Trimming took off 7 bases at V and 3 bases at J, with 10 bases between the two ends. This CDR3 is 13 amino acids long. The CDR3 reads CASNRDLNQPQHF. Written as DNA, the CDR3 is TGCGCCAGCAACCGGGACCTCAATCAGCCCCAGCATTTT.

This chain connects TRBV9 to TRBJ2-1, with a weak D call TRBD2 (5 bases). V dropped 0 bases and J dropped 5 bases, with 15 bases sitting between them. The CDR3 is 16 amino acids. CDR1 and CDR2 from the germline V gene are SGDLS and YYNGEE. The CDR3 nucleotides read TGTGCCAGCAGCGTAGTTGAGGGATACGTGAACAATGAGCAGTTCTTC. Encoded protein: CASSVVEGYVNNEQFF.

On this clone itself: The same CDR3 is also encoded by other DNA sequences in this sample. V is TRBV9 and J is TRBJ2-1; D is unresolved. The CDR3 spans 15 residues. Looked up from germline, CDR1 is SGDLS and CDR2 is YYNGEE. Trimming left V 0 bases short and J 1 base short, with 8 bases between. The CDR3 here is CASSVESSSYNEQFF. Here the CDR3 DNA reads TGTGCCAGCAGCGTAGAGTCAAGTTCCTACAATGAGCAGTTCTTC.

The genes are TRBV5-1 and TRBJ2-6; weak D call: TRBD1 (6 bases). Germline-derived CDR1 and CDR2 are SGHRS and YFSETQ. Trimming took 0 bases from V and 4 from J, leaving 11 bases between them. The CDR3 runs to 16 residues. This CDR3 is CASSLEGHPGANVLTF. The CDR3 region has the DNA TGCGCCAGCAGCTTGGAGGGACACCCGGGGGCCAACGTCCTGACTTTC.

The CDR3 loop is CASSPGTSGNHEQFF. The CDR3 DNA is TGTGCCAGCTCACCAGGGACTAGCGGGAACCATGAGCAGTTCTTC. V usage is TRBV18 and J usage is TRBJ2-1; TRBD2 matches at 13 bases. Germline CDR1 and CDR2: KGHSH and LQKENI. J was trimmed by 8 bases and V by 2 bases; bases with no gene match: 3. CDR3 length equals 15 residues.

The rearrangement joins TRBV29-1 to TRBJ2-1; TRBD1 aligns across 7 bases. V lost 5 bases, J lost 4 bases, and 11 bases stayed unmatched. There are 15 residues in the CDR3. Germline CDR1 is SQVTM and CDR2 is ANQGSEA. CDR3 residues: CSVSDRDSLYNEQFF. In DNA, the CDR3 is TGCAGCGTTTCTGACCGGGACAGTTTATACAATGAGCAGTTCTTC.

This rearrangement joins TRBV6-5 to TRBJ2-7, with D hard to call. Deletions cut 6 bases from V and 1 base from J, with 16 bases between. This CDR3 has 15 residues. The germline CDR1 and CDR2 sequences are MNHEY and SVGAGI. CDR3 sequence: CASSPLGARSYEQYF. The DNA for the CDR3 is TGTGCCAGCAGCCCCCTAGGAGCGAGATCCTACGAGCAGTACTTC.

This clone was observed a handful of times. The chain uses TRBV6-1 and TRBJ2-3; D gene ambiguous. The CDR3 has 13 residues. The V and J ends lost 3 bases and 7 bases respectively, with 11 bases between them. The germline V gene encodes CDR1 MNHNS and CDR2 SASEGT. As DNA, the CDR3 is TGTGCCAGCAGTGAGGATGATATGCATACGCAGTATTTT. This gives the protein CASSEDDMHTQYF.

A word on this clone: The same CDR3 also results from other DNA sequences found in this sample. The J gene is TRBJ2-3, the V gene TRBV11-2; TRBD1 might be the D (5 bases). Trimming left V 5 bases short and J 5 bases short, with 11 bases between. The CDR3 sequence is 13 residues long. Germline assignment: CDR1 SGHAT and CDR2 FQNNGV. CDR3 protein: CASSLDRLDTQYF. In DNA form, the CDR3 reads TGTGCCAGCAGCCTCGACAGACTAGATACGCAGTATTTT.

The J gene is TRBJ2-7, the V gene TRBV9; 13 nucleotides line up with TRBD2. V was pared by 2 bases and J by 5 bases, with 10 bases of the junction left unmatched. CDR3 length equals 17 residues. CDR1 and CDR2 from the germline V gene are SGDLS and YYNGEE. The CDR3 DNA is TGTGCCAGCAGCGTCGGGACTAGCGGGACCCCTCAGGACGAGCAGTACTTC. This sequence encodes CASSVGTSGTPQDEQYF.

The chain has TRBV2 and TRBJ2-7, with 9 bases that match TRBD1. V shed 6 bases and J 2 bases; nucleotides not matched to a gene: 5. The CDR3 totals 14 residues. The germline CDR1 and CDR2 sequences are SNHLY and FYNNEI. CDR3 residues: CASSRQGGTYEQYF. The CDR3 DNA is TGTGCCAGCAGCCGACAGGGGGGAACCTACGAGCAGTACTTC.

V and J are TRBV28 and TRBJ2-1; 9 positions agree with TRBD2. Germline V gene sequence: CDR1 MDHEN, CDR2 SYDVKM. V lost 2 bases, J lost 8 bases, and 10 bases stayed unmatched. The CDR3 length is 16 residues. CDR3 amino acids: CASSLGFLAGSDEQFF. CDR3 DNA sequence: TGTGCCAGCAGTTTAGGGTTCCTAGCGGGATCGGATGAGCAGTTCTTC. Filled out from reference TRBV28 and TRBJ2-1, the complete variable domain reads DVKVTQSSRYLVKRTGEKVFLECVQDMDHENMFWYRQDPGLGLRLIYFSYDVKMKEKGDIPEGYSVSREKKERFSLILESASTNQTSMYLCASSLGFLAGSDEQFFGPGTRLTVL.

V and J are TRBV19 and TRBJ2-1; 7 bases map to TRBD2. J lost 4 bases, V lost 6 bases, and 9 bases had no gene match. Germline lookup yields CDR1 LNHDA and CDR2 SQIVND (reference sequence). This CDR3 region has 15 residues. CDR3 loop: CASRFLGREYNEQFF. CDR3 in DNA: TGTGCCAGTAGATTCTTGGGGAGGGAGTACAATGAGCAGTTCTTC.

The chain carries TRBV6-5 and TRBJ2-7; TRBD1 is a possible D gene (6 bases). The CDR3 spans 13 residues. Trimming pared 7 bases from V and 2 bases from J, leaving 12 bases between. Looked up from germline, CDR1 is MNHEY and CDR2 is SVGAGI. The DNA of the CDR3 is TGTGCCAGCAAACCGGGACAAGCCTACGAGCAGTACTTC. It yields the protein CASKPGQAYEQYF.